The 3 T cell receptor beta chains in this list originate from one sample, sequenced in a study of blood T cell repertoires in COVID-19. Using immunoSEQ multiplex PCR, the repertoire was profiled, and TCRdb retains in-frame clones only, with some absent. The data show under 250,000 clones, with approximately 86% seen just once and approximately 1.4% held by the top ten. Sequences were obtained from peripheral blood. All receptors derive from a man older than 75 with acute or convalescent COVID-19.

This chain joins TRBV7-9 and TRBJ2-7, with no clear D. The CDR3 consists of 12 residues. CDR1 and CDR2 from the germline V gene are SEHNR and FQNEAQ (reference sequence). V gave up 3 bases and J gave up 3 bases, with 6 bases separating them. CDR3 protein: CASSFTGYEQYF. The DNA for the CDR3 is TGTGCCAGCAGCTTCACCGGCTACGAGCAGTACTTC.

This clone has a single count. The CDR3 protein is CASSSRRDRVSETQYF. In DNA, the CDR3 is TGTGCCAGCAGCTCCCGCCGGGACAGGGTTTCGGAGACCCAGTACTTC. The V gene is TRBV5-6, the J gene TRBJ2-5, with 9 bases identical to TRBD1. Looked up from germline, CDR1 is SGHDT and CDR2 is YYEEEE. The CDR3 extends over 16 amino acids. V trimming: 3 bases; J trimming: 5 bases; junction bases outside the gene matches: 11. The full variable domain, its missing parts supplied by reference TRBV5-6 and TRBJ2-5, is DAGVTQSPTHLIKTRGQQVTLRCSPKSGHDTVSWYQQALGQGPQFIFQYYEEEERQRGNFPDRFSGHQFPNYSSELNVNALLLGDSALYLCASSSRRDRVSETQYFGPGTRLLVL.

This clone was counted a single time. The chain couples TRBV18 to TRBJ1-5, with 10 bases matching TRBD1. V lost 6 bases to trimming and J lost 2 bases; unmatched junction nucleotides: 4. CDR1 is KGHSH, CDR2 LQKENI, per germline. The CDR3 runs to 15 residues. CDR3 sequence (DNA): TGTGCCAGCTCGGTCGGGACAGGGGGCAATCAGCCCCAGCATTTT. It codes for CASSVGTGGNQPQHF. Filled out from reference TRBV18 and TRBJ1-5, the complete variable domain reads NAGVMQNPRHLVRRRGQEARLRCSPMKGHSHVYWYRQLPEEGLKFMVYLQKENIIDESGMPKERFSAEFPKEGPSILRIQQVVRGDSAAYFCASSVGTGGNQPQHFGDGTRLSIL.